The source of this T cell receptor beta chain is a study of T cells in Graves' hyperthyroidism and ophthalmopathy. Amplification of TCR beta CDR3 regions was performed using RNA transcripts as template. The HTBI primer set served for first-round RT-PCR of the TCR CDR3. From the multiplex PCR reads, TCRdb called clonotypes with MiXCR, one entry per CDR3 protein. This table holds some 27,000 distinct CDR3 sequences, nearly 45% found once. Germline V gene data show CDR1 as SEHNR and CDR2 as FQNEAQ (reference sequence). CDR3 length: 15 residues. V lost 5 bases and J lost 7; bases outside the gene matches: 9. This clonotype appeared many times.

The chain couples TRBV7-9 to TRBJ2-7, with TRBD1 matching over 12 bases. The source material was blood. The sequence was collected from a woman aged 30 to 39 with Graves' hyperthyroidism. Written as DNA, the CDR3 is TGTGCCAGCAGCCCACCGGGACAGGGGGCTTGGGAGCAGTACTTC. Translated, it gives CASSPPGQGAWEQYF.